This passage covers 10 T cell receptor beta chains from one sample sequenced in a study of radiotherapy plus CTLA-4 blockade in lung cancer. TCRdb's copy holds only in-frame clones and misses some; the assay was immunoSEQ multiplex PCR. Here the sample spans tens of thousands of clones, 70% to 85% being singletons. Material: peripheral blood, obtained from a patient treated with radiotherapy plus ipilimumab. These receptors all come from a human donor with non-small cell lung cancer who had a partial response to radiotherapy plus ipilimumab.

In this sample, this clone turned up a few times. The chain carries TRBV5-1 and TRBJ2-7; 8 nucleotides line up with TRBD1. Trimming took 7 bases from V and 2 from J; bases not matched to a gene: 8. Germline lookup yields CDR1 SGHRS and CDR2 YFSETQ. This CDR3 spans 14 amino acids. CDR3 amino acids: CASSGRTGPYEQYF. The CDR3 DNA reads TGCGCCAGCTCTGGTAGGACAGGGCCCTACGAGCAGTACTTC.

This clone was recorded only once. The V and J genes are TRBV19 and TRBJ1-5; perhaps TRBD1 as D (5 bases). Deletions cut 7 bases from V and 3 bases from J, with 7 bases between. CDR1 is LNHDA, CDR2 SQIVND, per germline (reference sequence). CDR3 length: 12 amino acids. CDR3 residues: CASTGNNQPQHF. The CDR3 bases are TGTGCCAGTACAGGGAACAATCAGCCCCAGCATTTT.

This clone was detected only a few times. The genes are TRBV4-3 and TRBJ1-2; D perhaps matches TRBD1 (6 bases). V lost 1 base to trimming and J lost 8 bases, with 11 bases between them. The CDR3 totals 13 residues. CDR1 and CDR2 (germline): LGHNA, YSLEER. The CDR3 here is CASSQVRGGGYTF. For the CDR3, the DNA is TGCGCCAGCAGCCAAGTGAGGGGGGGAGGCTACACCTTC.

There are a few counts of this clone. The chain carries TRBV19 and TRBJ2-2; no reliable D call. The CDR3 consists of 13 residues. CDR1 is LNHDA and CDR2 is SQIVND in the germline V gene (reference sequence). Trimming took off 6 bases at V and 5 bases at J, with 10 bases between the two ends. CDR3 protein: CASSPTGTGELFF. CDR3 DNA: TGTGCCAGTAGCCCGACTGGAACCGGGGAGCTGTTTTTT. The full variable domain, in which reference TRBV19 and TRBJ2-2 provide the parts outside the CDR3, is DGGITQSPKYLFRKEGQNVTLSCEQNLNHDAMYWYRQDPGQGLRLIYYSQIVNDFQKGDIAEGYSVSREKKESFPLTVTSAQKNPTAFYLCASSPTGTGELFFGEGSRLTVL.

V is TRBV18 and J is TRBJ2-2; the D is unclear. CDR1 is KGHSH, CDR2 LQKENI, per germline. This CDR3 comprises 12 residues. Trimming cost V 2 bases and J 6 bases, with 4 bases left between them. CDR3 in amino acids: CASSPYSGELFF. As DNA, the CDR3 is TGTGCCAGCTCACCATATTCCGGGGAGCTGTTTTTT.

The chain employs TRBV5-4 and TRBJ2-5; TRBD1 aligns across 8 bases. The junction had 9 bases not matched to a gene; V was cut back by 4 bases and J by 4 bases. CDR1 is SGHNT and CDR2 is YYREEE in the germline V gene (reference sequence). The CDR3 contains 15 residues. The CDR3 is CASSLGTGGLETQYF. CDR3 DNA sequence: TGTGCCAGCAGCCTTGGCACAGGGGGTTTAGAGACCCAGTACTTC. The full variable domain, completed using reference TRBV5-4 and TRBJ2-5, is ETGVTQSPTHLIKTRGQQVTLRCSSQSGHNTVSWYQQALGQGPQFIFQYYREEENGRGNFPPRFSGLQFPNYSSELNVNALELDDSALYLCASSLGTGGLETQYFGPGTRLLVL.

This clone has only a few counts. The rearrangement links TRBV11-3 to TRBJ2-3, with D tentatively TRBD1 (6 bases). The CDR3 sequence is 14 residues long. Deletions cut 5 bases from V and 6 bases from J, with 15 bases between. From germline, CDR1 is SGHNT and CDR2 YENEEA. The CDR3 DNA reads TGTGCCAGCAGCCCGGACAGCTGGGTCGATACGCAGTATTTT. Residues: CASSPDSWVDTQYF.

This clone has only a few counts. The J gene is TRBJ2-1, the V gene TRBV4-2; D might be TRBD1 (6 bases). Germline values: CDR1 LGHNA, CDR2 YNFKEQ. The V gene lost 1 base and the J gene lost 8 bases, with 18 bases spanning the gap. This CDR3 region has 16 residues. In nucleotides, the CDR3 is TGTGCCAGCAGCCAAGCCACTTGGGGGCGAGACGATGAGCAGTTCTTC. Translation gives CASSQATWGRDDEQFF.

This clone turned up a few times. The gene calls are TRBV5-1 and TRBJ2-7; no clear D gene. The CDR3 runs to 12 residues. V lost 5 bases and J lost 0, with 6 bases in between. Germline lookup yields CDR1 SGHRS and CDR2 YFSETQ. The CDR3 bases are TGCGCCAGCAGGCTAGACTCCTACGAGCAGTACTTC. Its translation is CASRLDSYEQYF.

The CDR3 region has the DNA TGTGCCAGCGGAGAACAGGGGGCCAATTCACCCCTCCACTTT. Its translation: CASGEQGANSPLHF. The chain joins TRBV6-1 to TRBJ1-6; 9 bases fit TRBD1. Trimming at V came to 8 bases and at J to 7 bases, leaving 6 bases not matched to a gene. The CDR3 extends over 14 amino acids. Looked up from germline, CDR1 is MNHNS and CDR2 is SASEGT.